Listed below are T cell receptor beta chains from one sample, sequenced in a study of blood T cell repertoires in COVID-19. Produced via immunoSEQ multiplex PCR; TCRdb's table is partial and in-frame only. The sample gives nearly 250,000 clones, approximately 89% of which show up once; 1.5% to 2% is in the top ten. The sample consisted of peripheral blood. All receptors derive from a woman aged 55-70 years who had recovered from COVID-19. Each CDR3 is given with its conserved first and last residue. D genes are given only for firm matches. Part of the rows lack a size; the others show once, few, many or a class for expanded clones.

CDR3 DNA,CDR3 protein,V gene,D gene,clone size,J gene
TGTGCCAGCAGCCAACCACCCGGGGGGGGATTCGTTTCACCCCTCCACTTT,CASSQPPGGGFVSPLHF,TRBV3-1/TRBV3-2,NA,NA,TRBJ1-6
TGTGCCAGCAGTTACTCCGGGAGGCTCAATCAGCCCCAGCATTTT,CASSYSGRLNQPQHF,TRBV6-6,NA,NA,TRBJ1-5
TGTGCCAGTAGTATCTCGGGGAGACAGGGCAACGAGCAGTACTTC,CASSISGRQGNEQYF,TRBV19,TRBD1,NA,TRBJ2-7
TGTGCCAGCAGCTTAGTGGACAGAAGATTTTCCACTGAAGCTTTCTTT,CASSLVDRRFSTEAFF,TRBV11-2,NA,NA,TRBJ1-1
TGTGCCAGCAGTTACCACCGGGACTGGGGCTACACCTTC,CASSYHRDWGYTF,TRBV28,NA,NA,TRBJ1-2
TGTGCCAGCAGTCTGGAGGTATCGGGGAACATTCAGTACTTC,CASSLEVSGNIQYF,TRBV7-2,NA,NA,TRBJ2-4
TGTGCCAGCAGCCTAGGACTGTACAATGAGCAGTTCTTC,CASSLGLYNEQFF,TRBV6-2/TRBV6-3,NA,NA,TRBJ2-1
TGTGCCAGCAGCTTTCCGGGACAGGGGCCCGCGCCGGGCTACACCTTC,CASSFPGQGPAPGYTF,TRBV7-9,TRBD1,once,TRBJ1-2
TGTGCCAGCAGGTCCGCGGGGGGCGAGGAGACCCAGTACTTC,CASRSAGGEETQYF,TRBV7-3,TRBD2,NA,TRBJ2-5
TGCAGTGCTAGTACTAGCGGGGGAGAGACCCAGTACTTC,CSASTSGGETQYF,TRBV20-1,TRBD2,many,TRBJ2-5
TGCGCCAGCAGCCAAGGGCAGGGAAGGGGTCAGCCCCAGCATTTT,CASSQGQGRGQPQHF,TRBV4-1,NA,once,TRBJ1-5
TGTGCCAGGTGTGGGACAGGGTTAGATACGCAGTATTTT,CARCGTGLDTQYF,TRBV19,TRBD1,NA,TRBJ2-3
TGTGCCAGCAGCCAAGTGCGACAGAAGGCTGAAGCTTTCTTT,CASSQVRQKAEAFF,TRBV3-1/TRBV3-2,NA,NA,TRBJ1-1
TGTGCCAGCAGCCCCGGGGGTTCGATCGGCACAGATACGCAGTATTTT,CASSPGGSIGTDTQYF,TRBV9,NA,NA,TRBJ2-3
TGTGCCAGTAGTCCGCCGACAGGGAGGTCCAATCAGCCCCAGCATTTT,CASSPPTGRSNQPQHF,TRBV19,TRBD1,NA,TRBJ1-5
TGTGCCAGCACCGACGGGGCGGCGGGAACCTACGAGCAGTACTTC,CASTDGAAGTYEQYF,TRBV6-5,NA,NA,TRBJ2-7
TGCAGCGTTGCCCCCCGGGGGGCAGCTAACTATGGCTACACCTTC,CSVAPRGAANYGYTF,TRBV29-1,NA,NA,TRBJ1-2
TGCGCCAGCAGCTCCATAACCCGATTCCCGTACAGGGATCGTGCGAACACTGAAGCTTTCTTT,CASSSITRFPYRDRANTEAFF,TRBV5-1,NA,NA,TRBJ1-1
TGTGCCAGCTGCCGGGAGGGGGGCCGGGAGACCCAGTACTTC,CASCREGGRETQYF,TRBV6-5,TRBD2,NA,TRBJ2-5
TGTGCCAGCAGTTATCTCGGGGGCTCCTACAATGAGCAGTTCTTC,CASSYLGGSYNEQFF,TRBV6-5,NA,NA,TRBJ2-1
TGTGCCAGCAGCCAATTTCGACAGGCGGGGGATGAAAAACTGTTTTTT,CASSQFRQAGDEKLFF,TRBV14,NA,once,TRBJ1-4
TGTGCCAGCAGCTCGACAGGGACGTTCGGAGATACGCAGTATTTT,CASSSTGTFGDTQYF,TRBV11-2,TRBD1,few,TRBJ2-3
TGTGCCAGGACCCCGGACAGCTTTAGCAATCAGCCCCAGCATTTT,CARTPDSFSNQPQHF,TRBV27,NA,NA,TRBJ1-5
TGTGCCAGCAGCTCTATGGGAGACAGGGTTTCCGATACGCAGTATTTT,CASSSMGDRVSDTQYF,TRBV7-2,TRBD1,NA,TRBJ2-3
TGTGCCAGCGGAATAAAAGGGGGCTTCCCCTATGGCTACACCTTC,CASGIKGGFPYGYTF,TRBV27,TRBD1,NA,TRBJ1-2
TGTGCCAGCAGACCAGGGGGTGGGGGCCCCACTTCACCCCTCCACTTT,CASRPGGGGPTSPLHF,TRBV7-2,TRBD1,NA,TRBJ1-6
TGTGCCAGCTCACCAGAGGGACAGCGACTGTTTTTT,CASSPEGQRLFF,TRBV18,TRBD1,few,TRBJ1-4
TGTGCCAGCAGCTTAAACAGGGGTGACTATGGCTACACCTTC,CASSLNRGDYGYTF,TRBV7-3,TRBD1,NA,TRBJ1-2
TGTGCCAGTAGTCGCAGGACAGGGAATACGGGAGCTAACTATGGCTACACCTTC,CASSRRTGNTGANYGYTF,TRBV19,TRBD1,NA,TRBJ1-2
TGTGCCAGCAGCTTGCCTCAGGGGGAGACTGAAGCTTTCTTT,CASSLPQGETEAFF,TRBV5-4,TRBD1,NA,TRBJ1-1
TGTGCCAGCAGTTCTCTCACAGATACGCAGTATTTT,CASSSLTDTQYF,TRBV28,NA,NA,TRBJ2-3
TGTGCCAGCAGCCGGAGAACTAGCGCGAGCACAGATACGCAGTATTTT,CASSRRTSASTDTQYF,TRBV3-1/TRBV3-2,TRBD2,NA,TRBJ2-3
TGCGCCAGCAGCCTGAGCGGGGTACAAGAGACCCAGTACTTC,CASSLSGVQETQYF,TRBV4-1,TRBD2,NA,TRBJ2-5
TGCGCCAGCAGCTTGGAGGGGACTAGCAGCACAGATACGCAGTATTTT,CASSLEGTSSTDTQYF,TRBV5-1,TRBD2,NA,TRBJ2-3
TGTGCCAGCAGCTTAGTCGGCCGCGGGGACACTGAAGCTTTCTTT,CASSLVGRGDTEAFF,TRBV7-2,NA,NA,TRBJ1-1
TGTGCCAGCAGCTTAGTGGGACAGGGGTTCGCTGAAGCTTTCTTT,CASSLVGQGFAEAFF,TRBV7-8,TRBD1,NA,TRBJ1-1